This T cell receptor beta chain was captured in a study of control samples from healthy donors and cancer patients. V was pared by 5 bases and J by 0 bases, with 16 bases between. The germline V gene has CDR1 SGHTA and CDR2 FQGTGA. The CDR3 has 16 amino acids. Sequencing used immunoSEQ multiplex PCR; TCRdb keeps in-frame clones, though not all of them. The data hold about 120,000 clones, with around 88% observed a single time. The chain employs TRBV7-3 and TRBJ1-1; D is ambiguous. The receptor comes from a middle-aged man in good health. Material: blood. This chain's CDR3 is CASSISPMGMNTEAFF. As DNA, the CDR3 is TGTGCCAGCAGCATCTCCCCGATGGGGATGAACACTGAAGCTTTCTTT.